The rows below give T cell receptor beta chains drawn from one sample of a study of T-cell reconstitution after alpha-beta-depleted transplantation in children. TCRdb processed the PCR reads anew with MiXCR; each CDR3 protein has one entry. This table holds 700,000 to 850,000 distinct CDR3 sequences, 15% to 20% found once. The sample in question was PBMCs, mostly from graft donor cells, obtained 360 days after TCRalphabeta/CD19-depleted stem cell transplant. The source of these receptors is a male patient younger than 18 who had a stem cell transplant for acute lymphoblastic leukemia, so the T cells may come from the graft donor. Each CDR3 is given with its conserved first and last residue. The order of the fields is V gene, J gene, clone size, D gene, CDR3 protein, CDR3 DNA. The D gene is left open where the match is weak. Clone size is shown for a subset of rows, as once, few, many or a class of expanded clone.

V: TRBV7-9
J: TRBJ1-4
size: NA
D: NA
CDR3: CASSLVRGPSTNEKLFF
DNA: TGTGCCAGCAGCTTAGTGCGGGGACCCTCAACTAATGAAAAACTGTTTTTT

V: TRBV2
J: TRBJ2-5
size: NA
D: TRBD2
CDR3: CTFCFREAQFDF
DNA: TGTACCTTCTGTTTTCGGGAGGCCCAGTTCGACTTC

V: TRBV9
J: TRBJ1-5
size: NA
D: NA
CDR3: CASSETEYQPQHF
DNA: TGTGCCAGCAGCGAGACGGAATATCAGCCCCAGCATTTT

V: TRBV29-1
J: TRBJ1-2
size: few
D: NA
CDR3: CSVETHKSEGYTF
DNA: TGCAGCGTTGAAACACACAAGTCGGAGGGCTACACCTTC

V: TRBV23-1
J: TRBJ2-5
size: few
D: TRBD1
CDR3: CASSVPGQGNQETQYF
DNA: TGCGCCAGCAGTGTTCCGGGACAGGGTAACCAAGAGACCCAGTACTTC

V: TRBV12-3/TRBV12-4
J: TRBJ1-2
size: NA
D: NA
CDR3: CASSSQGTWDGYTF
DNA: TGTGCCAGCAGCTCCCAGGGGACTTGGGATGGCTACACCTTC

V: TRBV15
J: TRBJ2-4
size: NA
D: NA
CDR3: CATRPGARDIQYF
DNA: TGTGCCACCCGACCAGGGGCCAGGGACATTCAGTACTTC

V: TRBV4-1
J: TRBJ2-7
size: NA
D: TRBD2
CDR3: CASSLTTSGMYEQYF
DNA: TGCGCCAGCAGCCTTACGACTAGCGGGATGTACGAGCAGTACTTC

V: TRBV19
J: TRBJ1-5
size: NA
D: NA
CDR3: CASTLGRSNQPQHF
DNA: TGTGCCAGTACCCTGGGACGGAGCAATCAGCCCCAGCATTTT

V: TRBV12-3/TRBV12-4
J: TRBJ2-3
size: many
D: NA
CDR3: CASNPGAGTDTQYF
DNA: TGTGCCAGCAACCCTGGGGCGGGGACAGATACGCAGTATTTT

V: TRBV7-3
J: TRBJ2-2
size: many
D: NA
CDR3: CASSSHPQTNTGELFF
DNA: TGTGCCAGCAGCTCCCACCCGCAGACAAACACCGGGGAGCTGTTTTTT

V: TRBV6-5
J: TRBJ2-5
size: many
D: NA
CDR3: CASSYGGVEETQYF
DNA: TGTGCCAGCAGTTACGGAGGGGTGGAAGAGACCCAGTACTTC

V: TRBV20-1
J: TRBJ1-4
size: many
D: NA
CDR3: CSARGIKGTNEKLFF
DNA: TGCAGTGCTAGGGGAATCAAGGGGACTAATGAAAAACTGTTTTTT

V: TRBV20-1
J: TRBJ1-3
size: few
D: NA
CDR3: CSARDPTSSGNTIYF
DNA: TGCAGTGCTAGAGATCCCACTAGCTCTGGAAACACCATATATTTT

V: TRBV19
J: TRBJ2-7
size: many
D: TRBD2
CDR3: CASSWGLASYEQYF
DNA: TGTGCCAGTAGTTGGGGACTAGCCTCCTACGAGCAGTACTTC

V: TRBV7-2
J: TRBJ2-1
size: NA
D: TRBD2
CDR3: CASSRNPGLAGPNNEQFF
DNA: TGTGCCAGCAGCCGTAACCCGGGACTAGCGGGACCTAACAATGAGCAGTTCTTC

V: TRBV2
J: TRBJ2-5
size: NA
D: TRBD2
CDR3: CASTLVAGGETQYF
DNA: TGTGCCAGCACTCTAGTAGCGGGAGGAGAGACCCAGTACTTC

V: TRBV28
J: TRBJ2-1
size: few
D: TRBD2
CDR3: CASSRGTSNEQFF
DNA: TGTGCCAGCAGCCGCGGGACTAGCAATGAGCAGTTCTTC

V: TRBV12-3/TRBV12-4
J: TRBJ1-1
size: many
D: NA
CDR3: CASSRRLGRGGTEAFF
DNA: TGTGCCAGCAGTCGAAGATTAGGCAGGGGAGGCACTGAAGCTTTCTTT

V: TRBV12-3/TRBV12-4
J: TRBJ2-2
size: many
D: TRBD2
CDR3: CATSSQPGLGENGELFF
DNA: TGTGCCACCAGCAGTCAACCGGGACTAGGGGAGAACGGGGAGCTGTTTTTT

V: TRBV4-2
J: TRBJ2-7
size: NA
D: NA
CDR3: CASSLPSLTRSYEQYF
DNA: TGTGCCAGCAGCCTCCCATCCCTAACGCGCTCCTACGAGCAGTACTTC

V: TRBV7-8
J: TRBJ2-1
size: once
D: TRBD1
CDR3: CASSLRPGTGGIEQFF
DNA: TGTGCCAGCAGCTTAAGGCCCGGGACAGGGGGTATTGAGCAGTTCTTC

V: TRBV7-2
J: TRBJ1-4
size: NA
D: NA
CDR3: CASSLGTVGEKLFF
DNA: TGTGCCAGCAGCCTCGGAACAGTTGGTGAAAAACTGTTTTTT

V: TRBV20-1
J: TRBJ2-3
size: NA
D: NA
CDR3: CSAPWASTDTQYF
DNA: TGCAGTGCCCCGTGGGCTAGCACAGATACGCAGTATTTT

V: TRBV12-3/TRBV12-4
J: TRBJ2-7
size: NA
D: NA
CDR3: CASSRAWTATEQYF
DNA: TGTGCCAGCAGTAGAGCCTGGACAGCCACCGAGCAGTACTTC

V: TRBV2
J: TRBJ1-5
size: NA
D: NA
CDR3: CASSEKVGRGDQPQHF
DNA: TGTGCCAGCAGTGAAAAGGTGGGCAGGGGAGATCAGCCCCAGCATTTT

V: TRBV7-8
J: TRBJ2-4
size: once
D: NA
CDR3: CASSLAERKYYIQYF
DNA: TGTGCCAGCAGCTTAGCCGAGCGGAAGTATTACATTCAGTACTTC

V: TRBV29-1
J: TRBJ2-1
size: few
D: NA
CDR3: CSVSHEQFF
DNA: TGCAGCGTCTCACATGAGCAGTTCTTC

V: TRBV6-1
J: TRBJ1-2
size: few
D: NA
CDR3: CASSRVKSYGYTF
DNA: TGTGCCAGCAGTCGGGTAAAGAGCTATGGCTACACCTTC

V: TRBV5-1
J: TRBJ2-2
size: few
D: TRBD1
CDR3: CASCITGANTGELFF
DNA: TGCGCCAGCTGCATCACAGGGGCTAACACCGGGGAGCTGTTTTTT

V: TRBV15
J: TRBJ2-7
size: NA
D: NA
CDR3: CATSSRHPYEQYF
DNA: TGTGCCACCAGCAGCAGACATCCCTACGAGCAGTACTTC

V: TRBV20-1
J: TRBJ2-7
size: NA
D: NA
CDR3: CSASPGAPYEQYF
DNA: TGCAGTGCTAGCCCGGGAGCCCCCTACGAGCAGTACTTC

V: TRBV4-1
J: TRBJ2-7
size: NA
D: TRBD2
CDR3: CASSQDLMTSGNDEQYF
DNA: TGCGCCAGCAGCCAAGATTTAATGACTAGCGGGAACGACGAGCAGTACTTC

V: TRBV6-1
J: TRBJ2-7
size: NA
D: TRBD1
CDR3: CASSPTFWQGAYEQYF
DNA: TGTGCCAGCAGTCCGACCTTTTGGCAGGGGGCTTACGAGCAGTACTTC

V: TRBV5-1
J: TRBJ2-1
size: few
D: TRBD2
CDR3: CASSLTGTSSYNEQFF
DNA: TGCGCCAGCAGCCTCACCGGGACTAGCTCCTACAATGAGCAGTTCTTC

V: TRBV20-1
J: TRBJ1-2
size: NA
D: NA
CDR3: CSAVVTDFYGYTF
DNA: TGCAGTGCGGTGGTGACAGACTTCTATGGCTACACCTTC